This is a list of T cell receptor beta chains from one sample in a study of radiotherapy plus CTLA-4 blockade in lung cancer. Assay: immunoSEQ multiplex PCR; the TCRdb copy retains only in-frame clones and omits some. The sample holds about 32,000 clones, over 75% seen once. The specimen was peripheral blood, collected from a patient treated with radiotherapy plus ipilimumab. These receptor sequences come from a human donor with non-small cell lung cancer that progressed on radiotherapy plus ipilimumab. Both conserved end residues are part of each CDR3. The D gene is left open where the match is weak. Where a row states a size, it is once, few, many or the class of an expanded clone; other rows omit it.

>-|TRBJ1-1|TRBD1|TRBV2
TGTGCCAGCAGGAAAACCGGGACAGGGTACACTGAAGCTTTCTTT
CASRKTGTGYTEAFF
>-|TRBJ2-1|-|TRBV6-5
TGTGCCAGCAGTTACTTACAGGGGCGCGGGGACAATGAGCAGTTCTTC
CASSYLQGRGDNEQFF
>-|TRBJ2-1|TRBD2|TRBV9
TGTGCCAGCAGCCTTAGCGGGGGGTCCTACAATGAGCAGTTCTTC
CASSLSGGSYNEQFF
>-|TRBJ2-2|-|TRBV28
TGTGCCAGCCGTACGACGGGCACCGGGGAGCTGTTTTTT
CASRTTGTGELFF
>-|TRBJ2-7|-|TRBV28
TGTGCCAGCAGTTTCCAGGCAGCCCCCTACGAGCAGTACTTC
CASSFQAAPYEQYF
>once|TRBJ2-5|TRBD1|TRBV5-1
TGCGCCAGCAGACTGACAGGGGGCTTCCAGGAGACCCAGTACTTC
CASRLTGGFQETQYF
>-|TRBJ1-1|TRBD1|TRBV29-1
TGCAGCGTTGAAGATCCAGGGGGGCAGGCTTTCTTT
CSVEDPGGQAFF
>-|TRBJ1-1|-|TRBV18
TGTGCCAGCTCGTTCACAGAGAACACTGAAGCTTTCTTT
CASSFTENTEAFF
>-|TRBJ1-1|-|TRBV21-1
TGTGCCAGCAGCAAAGTTGGCAGGGACACTGAAGCTTTCTTT
CASSKVGRDTEAFF
>few|TRBJ1-1|TRBD1|TRBV27
TGTGCCAGCAGTTTAAGAGGGGGCGTCACTGAAGCTTTCTTT
CASSLRGGVTEAFF
>few|TRBJ2-4|TRBD1|TRBV29-1
TGCAGCGTTGAGGGGACAGGTTCCACCAAAAACATTCAGTACTTC
CSVEGTGSTKNIQYF
>once|TRBJ2-1|TRBD2|TRBV11-1
TGTGCCAGCATCCTAGGGCTCGGGGGGGGTTCCTACAATGAGCAGTTCTTC
CASILGLGGGSYNEQFF
>-|TRBJ2-4|TRBD1|TRBV4-3
TGCGCCAGCAGCCAAGAGACGACAGGGGAACCCGCCTCTGGCAAAAACATTCAGTACTTC
CASSQETTGEPASGKNIQYF
>-|TRBJ2-7|-|TRBV6-5
TGTGCCAGCAGTTACCCCCCGCCGGGTAAGGGGTCCGAGCAGTACTTC
CASSYPPPGKGSEQYF
>few|TRBJ2-7|TRBD1|TRBV10-3
TGTGCCATCAGTGAGCGGACCGGGACAGGGGGCTCCGAGCAGTACTTC
CAISERTGTGGSEQYF
>once|TRBJ1-1|-|TRBV7-9
TGTGCCAGCAGCAAAGGAGGGATGAACACTGAAGCTTTCTTT
CASSKGGMNTEAFF
>-|TRBJ1-4|-|TRBV28
TGTGCCGGCAGCCACCCCGCCCGGGGGGAAAAACTGTTTTTT
CAGSHPARGEKLFF
>-|TRBJ2-5|-|TRBV5-1
TGCGCCAGCAGCTTGGGGGTTGGGGGGAGACAAGAGACCCAGTACTTC
CASSLGVGGRQETQYF
>-|TRBJ1-1|-|TRBV9
TGTGCCAGCAGCGTCTCGAGGGGGACTGAAGCTTTCTTT
CASSVSRGTEAFF
>-|TRBJ1-4|TRBD1|TRBV18
TGTGCCAGTTCGGGACAGCTGAATGAAAAACTGTTTTTT
CASSGQLNEKLFF
>few|TRBJ2-2|TRBD2|TRBV19
TGTGCCAGTAGTGGAGTAGCGGGGGGCCCGAACACCGGGGAGCTGTTTTTT
CASSGVAGGPNTGELFF
>-|TRBJ2-7|TRBD1|TRBV19
TGTGCCAGTAGTATTTCGCGATTACAGGGGGCCTACGAGCAGTACTTC
CASSISRLQGAYEQYF
>few|TRBJ2-1|-|TRBV14
TGTGCCAGCAGCCAATCAATCAATGAGCAGTTCTTC
CASSQSINEQFF
>-|TRBJ1-1|-|TRBV5-1
TGCGCCAGCAGCCGTGAGACAGGCCGGAACACTGAAGCTTTCTTT
CASSRETGRNTEAFF
>once|TRBJ1-6|-|TRBV6-5
TGTGCCAGCAGTAGGGGCAGTGGAAATTCACCCCTCCACTTT
CASSRGSGNSPLHF
>-|TRBJ2-3|-|TRBV6-5
TGTGCCAGCAGCTACTCCGCGGACATCGGCACAGATACGCAGTATTTT
CASSYSADIGTDTQYF
>-|TRBJ2-4|-|TRBV6-6
TGTGCCAGCTCCGGAGCCCCTAATTTCATTCAGTACTTC
CASSGAPNFIQYF
>-|TRBJ1-6|-|TRBV9
TGTGCCAGCAGCCTCGAAGGTCCCAGCGCGGGGTCACCCCTCCACTTT
CASSLEGPSAGSPLHF
>-|TRBJ2-3|TRBD2|TRBV9
TGTGCCAGCAGCCAAGGGGTGGCGGGGGGAGGCACAGATACGCAGTATTTT
CASSQGVAGGGTDTQYF
>-|TRBJ1-1|-|TRBV7-2
TGTGCCAGCAGCCTACCCCCGGGCACTGAAGCTTTCTTT
CASSLPPGTEAFF
>-|TRBJ2-6|TRBD1|TRBV28
TGTGCCAGCAGTTTATATACAGGGGGATCGTCTGGGGCCAACGTCCTGACTTTC
CASSLYTGGSSGANVLTF
>once|TRBJ2-2|-|TRBV9
TGTGCCAGCAGCGGAACACTAGGAGCCGGGGAGCTGTTTTTT
CASSGTLGAGELFF
>once|TRBJ2-7|TRBD2|TRBV18
TGTGCCAGCTCACCACACAGCGGGGGGCTACCTGAGCAGTACTTC
CASSPHSGGLPEQYF
>few|TRBJ1-4|TRBD1|TRBV6-5
TGTGCCAGCAGTCTTGGGACAGGCTATGAAAAACTGTTTTTT
CASSLGTGYEKLFF
>-|TRBJ2-1|TRBD2|TRBV5-6
TGTGCCAGCAGCTTGGACGCGGGGGAGATATACAATGAGCAGTTCTTC
CASSLDAGEIYNEQFF
>-|TRBJ2-3|TRBD2|TRBV7-3
TGTGCCAGCAGCTTCGGACTAGCGGGTACAGATACGCAGTATTTT
CASSFGLAGTDTQYF
>-|TRBJ2-1|TRBD2|TRBV19
TGTGCCAGTAGTACACGTAGCGGGCGGACGAATGAGCAGTTCTTC
CASSTRSGRTNEQFF
>-|TRBJ2-5|TRBD1|TRBV4-1
TGCGCCAGCAGCCAAGGGGGACAGGGGGGAGAGACCCAGTACTTC
CASSQGGQGGETQYF
>-|TRBJ1-4|TRBD1|TRBV29-1
TGCAGCGTTTCAGTGACAGGGGCCGAAAAACTGTTTTTT
CSVSVTGAEKLFF
>once|TRBJ1-1|-|TRBV2
TGTGCCACCCAGACAGATACTAACACTGAAGCTTTCTTT
CATQTDTNTEAFF
>-|TRBJ1-5|-|TRBV2
TGTGCCAGCACCCCAGGGAATAGCAATCAGCCCCAGCATTTT
CASTPGNSNQPQHF
>-|TRBJ1-4|-|TRBV27
TGTGCCAGCAGACGTATGGCAGGGATTAATGAAAAACTGTTTTTT
CASRRMAGINEKLFF
>-|TRBJ1-2|-|TRBV15
TGTGCCACCAGCATTACAGGTAGCCCTAACTATGGCTACACCTTC
CATSITGSPNYGYTF
>few|TRBJ1-2|TRBD1|TRBV5-6
TGTGCCAGCAGCCCCGGACAGGGGAACTATGGCTACACCTTC
CASSPGQGNYGYTF
>-|TRBJ2-3|-|TRBV5-4
TGTGCCAGCAGCTTACAGCCCCAAGATACGCAGTATTTT
CASSLQPQDTQYF
>-|TRBJ1-1|-|TRBV4-3
TGCGCCAGCAGCCAAGATCTATTTAGGACGGGGACTAGCGGTGAAGCTTTCTTT
CASSQDLFRTGTSGEAFF
>-|TRBJ1-1|TRBD1|TRBV9
TGTGCCAGCAGCCGGACAGGGGGCTCGAACACTGAAGCTTTCTTT
CASSRTGGSNTEAFF
>-|TRBJ1-1|-|TRBV23-1
TGCGCCAGCACACCGACAGGGAACACTGAAGCTTTCTTT
CASTPTGNTEAFF
>-|TRBJ1-4|-|TRBV9
TGTGCCAGCAGCGTAGCTCTGCAGGGAAGTGAAAAACTGTTTTTT
CASSVALQGSEKLFF
>-|TRBJ1-1|TRBD1|TRBV18
TGTGCCAGCTCACGAGGACAGGGTCTGGACACTGAAGCTTTCTTT
CASSRGQGLDTEAFF
>-|TRBJ2-3|-|TRBV19
TGTGCCAGTAGCCCCACAGGGACAGATACGCAGTATTTT
CASSPTGTDTQYF
>once|TRBJ2-1|TRBD2|TRBV2
TGTGCCAGCATAAGGACTAGCGGGGCCTACAATGAGCAGTTCTTC
CASIRTSGAYNEQFF
>-|TRBJ1-2|-|TRBV5-6
TGTGCCAGCAGGCCTCGATTGGGGGGTGGCTACACCTTC
CASRPRLGGGYTF
>-|TRBJ2-3|TRBD1|TRBV6-5
TGTGCCAGCAACCCGACAGGGGGCACGACAGATACGCAGTATTTT
CASNPTGGTTDTQYF
>medium-sized|TRBJ1-6|TRBD1|TRBV19
TGTGCCAGTAGTCCGAGGACAGGCATGAATTCACCCCTCCACTTT
CASSPRTGMNSPLHF
>-|TRBJ2-1|-|TRBV27
TGTGCCAGCAGTTTAAAGGTCTCGGGAAATGAGCAGTTCTTC
CASSLKVSGNEQFF
>-|TRBJ1-5|TRBD1|TRBV6-6
TGTGCCAGCTGCCCGGGACAGGGGGTGAATCAGCCCCAGCATTTT
CASCPGQGVNQPQHF
>once|TRBJ1-5|TRBD1|TRBV5-1
TGCGCCAGCAGCCCGGGGACAGGGGGTAATCAGCCCCAGCATTTT
CASSPGTGGNQPQHF
>-|TRBJ2-1|-|TRBV28
TGTGCCAGCACCCCCGTGATGAGAAATGAGCAGTTCTTC
CASTPVMRNEQFF